Listed here are 15 T cell receptor beta chains from one sample, sequenced in a study of T-cell reconstitution after alpha-beta-depleted transplantation in children. Library preparation (for TCRbeta) was performed with unique molecular identifiers. TCRdb called the PCR reads again in MiXCR, with one record for every CDR3 protein. The sample records about 900,000 distinct CDR3 sequences, under 30% being singletons. The sample here was PBMCs, mostly from graft donor cells, taken 360 days after TCRalphabeta/CD19-depleted stem cell transplant. Receptors were obtained from a boy in the first two years of life who had a stem cell transplant for SCID, so the T cells may come from the graft donor.

This clonotype was seen only once. This chain connects TRBV12-3 or TRBV12-4 to TRBJ1-3, with D perhaps matching TRBD1 (6 bases). The CDR3 runs 15 residues. V shed 7 bases and J shed 0 bases, with 13 bases lying between them. The DNA of the CDR3 is TGTGCCAGCAATCTACAGGGAAACTCTGGAAACACCATATATTTT. It is translated as CASNLQGNSGNTIYF.

The chain has TRBV5-1 and TRBJ2-3; 8 bases are shared with TRBD1. CDR1 and CDR2 from the germline V gene are SGHRS and YFSETQ. V dropped 0 bases and J dropped 4; count of bases not matched to a gene: 7. The CDR3 runs to 16 residues. DNA of the CDR3: TGCGCCAGCAGCTTGGGAGCCGGACAGGGCGCAGATACGCAGTATTTT. It translates to CASSLGAGQGADTQYF. Variable domain in full (rest from reference TRBV5-1 and TRBJ2-3): KAGVTQTPRYLIKTRGQQVTLSCSPISGHRSVSWYQQTPGQGLQFLFEYFSETQRNKGNFPGRFSGRQFSNSRSEMNVSTLELGDSALYLCASSLGAGQGADTQYFGPGTRLTVL.

This clonotype was seen more than once but under ten times. The chain uses TRBV6-1 and TRBJ2-1, with 9 bases fitting TRBD2. The CDR3 totals 15 residues. The germline V gene encodes CDR1 MNHNS and CDR2 SASEGT. Trimming at V came to 6 bases and at J to 3 bases, leaving 6 bases not matched to a gene. The CDR3 reads CASSISSGVYNEQFF. CDR3 nucleotides: TGTGCCAGCAGCATTTCTAGCGGGGTCTACAATGAGCAGTTCTTC.

In its sample, this clonotype was seen a few times. This chain connects TRBV19 to TRBJ2-5, with D perhaps being TRBD1 or TRBD2 (5 bases each). V lost 5 bases and J 5 bases, leaving 15 bases between the germline ends. Germline assignment: CDR1 LNHDA and CDR2 SQIVND (reference sequence). There are 14 residues in the CDR3. The CDR3, as DNA: TGTGCCAGTAGTTGGGGTCCGGGGACGGAGACCCAGTACTTC. Translating gives CASSWGPGTETQYF.

V usage is TRBV28 and J usage is TRBJ1-2; TRBD1 agrees at 7 bases. The V gene end was trimmed by 5 bases and the J gene end by 6 bases; junction bases not matched to a gene: 12. The CDR3 sequence is 15 residues long. CDR1 is MDHEN, CDR2 SYDVKM, per germline. The CDR3 DNA sequence: TGTGCCAGCAGTCGAGCGACAGGGCTTAGGAATGGCTACACCTTC. Its protein is CASSRATGLRNGYTF.

This clonotype was seen a handful of times. CDR3 sequence reads: CASSFLGQGGNEQFF. The CDR3 region has the DNA TGTGCCAGCAGTTTCTTAGGACAGGGTGGAAATGAGCAGTTCTTC. The chain uses TRBV12-3 or TRBV12-4 and TRBJ2-1, with 8 bases fitting TRBD1. The CDR3 has 15 amino acids. Losses at the gene ends were 3 bases for V and 7 bases for J; bases not matched to a gene: 8.

The chain has TRBV30 and TRBJ2-7, with TRBD2 as a possible D gene (5 bases). The germline CDR1 and CDR2 sequences are GTSNPN and SVGIG (reference sequence). Trimming removed 0 bases at V and 2 bases at J, with 14 bases between. The CDR3 runs to 15 residues. The CDR3 DNA is TGTGCCTGGAGTGTCGGACTCGGGCCTGCCTACGAGCAGTACTTC. It translates to CAWSVGLGPAYEQYF. Full variable domain (rest looked up from reference TRBV30 and TRBJ2-7): SQTIHQWPATLVQPVGSPLSLECTVEGTSNPNLYWYRQAAGRGLQLLFYSVGIGQISSEVPQNLSASRPQDRQFILSSKKLLLSDSGFYLCAWSVGLGPAYEQYFGPGTRLTVT.

This clonotype came up a few times. This chain joins TRBV27 and TRBJ1-6, with D perhaps matching TRBD1 (5 bases). From germline, CDR1 is MNHEY and CDR2 SMNVEV (reference sequence). The CDR3 has 14 amino acids. The germline V and J ends were trimmed by 5 bases and 9 bases, with 14 bases remaining between them. The CDR3 here is CASSPWKGFSPLHF. The CDR3 region has the DNA TGTGCCAGCAGTCCGTGGAAGGGGTTTTCACCCCTCCACTTT.

This clonotype was counted a few times. This chain uses TRBV5-1 with TRBJ1-1; D is unresolved. This CDR3 spans 13 amino acids. Germline CDR1 is SGHRS and CDR2 is YFSETQ. Trimming shortened V by 4 bases and J by 9 bases, and 16 bases separated the two germline ends. The CDR3 loop reads CASSPVGKLKAFF. For the CDR3, the DNA is TGCGCCAGCAGCCCTGTCGGAAAACTCAAAGCTTTCTTT.

This chain connects TRBV24-1 to TRBJ2-3, with 12 bases that match TRBD1. Trimming removed 3 bases from V and 3 bases from J; junction bases left unmatched: 6. The CDR3 loop spans 17 amino acids. Per germline, CDR1 KGHDR and CDR2 SFDVKD. CDR3 region: CATSDPPGQGATDTQYF. CDR3 nucleotide sequence: TGTGCCACCAGTGATCCTCCGGGACAGGGGGCGACAGATACGCAGTATTTT.

This clonotype was seen at least ten times. This chain uses TRBV15 with TRBJ2-1; the D is unclear. The CDR3 spans 18 residues. Germline CDR1 and CDR2: LNHNV and YYDKDF (reference sequence). V was trimmed by 1 base and J by 2 bases, leaving 18 bases between them. This chain's CDR3 is CATSRGVIVEGTYNEQFF. For the CDR3, the DNA is TGTGCCACCAGCAGAGGGGTGATAGTAGAAGGAACCTACAATGAGCAGTTCTTC.

This chain links TRBV20-1 with TRBJ1-6, with a possible D match to TRBD1 (6 bases). V lost 0 bases and J 14 bases, leaving 8 bases between the germline ends. Looked up from germline, CDR1 is DFQATT and CDR2 is SNEGSKA (reference sequence). The CDR3 loop spans 11 amino acids. The CDR3 DNA follows: TGCAGTGCTAGAGATGAGGGGGCCCTCCACTTT. It encodes CSARDEGALHF.

This clonotype has just a few counts. The chain carries TRBV2 and TRBJ1-1; maybe TRBD1 (6 bases). The germline V and J ends were trimmed by 3 bases and 4 bases, with 15 bases remaining between them. The V gene's germline CDR1 is SNHLY and CDR2 FYNNEI. The CDR3 loop spans 15 amino acids. The CDR3 nucleotides are TGTGCCAGCAGTGAGTACAGGGCGGGAGGCACTGAAGCTTTCTTT. Its protein product is CASSEYRAGGTEAFF. Supplemented by reference TRBV2 and TRBJ1-1, the full variable domain reads EPEVTQTPSHQVTQMGQEVILRCVPISNHLYFYWYRQILGQKVEFLVSFYNNEISEKSEIFDDQFSVERPDGSNFTLKIRSTKLEDSAMYFCASSEYRAGGTEAFFGQGTRLTVV.

The chain has TRBV29-1 and TRBJ2-1, with TRBD1 identical over 8 bases. CDR1 is SQVTM and CDR2 is ANQGSEA in the germline V gene. The length of the CDR3 is 13 residues. J was trimmed by 8 bases and V by 7 bases; bases with no gene match: 10. The CDR3 DNA sequence: TGCAGCGCAGGGGGCAGGTTTCGGGATGAGCAGTTCTTC. Protein product: CSAGGRFRDEQFF.

The gene calls are TRBV12-3 or TRBV12-4 and TRBJ2-4; D gene ambiguous. V lost 6 bases and J lost 0, with 9 bases in between. The CDR3 runs to 14 residues. The CDR3 region has the DNA TGTGCCAGCAGCGCCGATCTAGCCAAAAACATTCAGTACTTC. Translated, it gives CASSADLAKNIQYF.